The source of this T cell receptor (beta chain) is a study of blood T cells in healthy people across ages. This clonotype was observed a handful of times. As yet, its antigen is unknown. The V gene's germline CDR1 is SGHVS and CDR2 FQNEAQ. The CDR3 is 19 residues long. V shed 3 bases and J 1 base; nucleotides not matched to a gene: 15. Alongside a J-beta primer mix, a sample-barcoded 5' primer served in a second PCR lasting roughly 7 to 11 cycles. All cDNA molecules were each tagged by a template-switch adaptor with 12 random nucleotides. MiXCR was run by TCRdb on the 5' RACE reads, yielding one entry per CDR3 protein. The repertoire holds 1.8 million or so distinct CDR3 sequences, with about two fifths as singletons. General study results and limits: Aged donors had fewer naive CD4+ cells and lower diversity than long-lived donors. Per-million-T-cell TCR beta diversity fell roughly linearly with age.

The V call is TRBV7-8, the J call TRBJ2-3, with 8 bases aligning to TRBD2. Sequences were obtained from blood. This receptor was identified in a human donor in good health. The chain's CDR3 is CASSFYISSGVGGTDTQYF. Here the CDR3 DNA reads TGTGCCAGCAGCTTTTATATTAGTAGCGGGGTTGGCGGCACAGATACGCAGTATTTT.